This T cell receptor beta chain emerged from a study of shared clonotypes between healthy human individuals. Overall study results and limits: Naive subsets typically showed greater estimated richness than memory subsets.

The repertoire was sequenced with immunoSEQ multiplex PCR; TCRdb's copy has only in-frame clones and lacks some. Here the sample spans a few million clones, approximately 94% being singletons. Comment on this clone: Its target is unknown.

Input material: naive CD4+ T cells sorted from blood. The subset denotes: CD45RA+ positively selected. This clonotype was sampled from a man between 18 and 35 years old in good health.

The CDR3 DNA follows: TGCAGCGTTCAGGATCGGGGCTCCTACGAGCAGTACTTC. Its protein is CSVQDRGSYEQYF. The rearrangement uses TRBV29-1 and TRBJ2-7, with a possible D match to TRBD2 (5 bases). The V gene's germline CDR1 is SQVTM and CDR2 ANQGSEA. V lost 5 bases and J 0 bases, leaving 11 bases between the germline ends. CDR3 size: 13 residues.